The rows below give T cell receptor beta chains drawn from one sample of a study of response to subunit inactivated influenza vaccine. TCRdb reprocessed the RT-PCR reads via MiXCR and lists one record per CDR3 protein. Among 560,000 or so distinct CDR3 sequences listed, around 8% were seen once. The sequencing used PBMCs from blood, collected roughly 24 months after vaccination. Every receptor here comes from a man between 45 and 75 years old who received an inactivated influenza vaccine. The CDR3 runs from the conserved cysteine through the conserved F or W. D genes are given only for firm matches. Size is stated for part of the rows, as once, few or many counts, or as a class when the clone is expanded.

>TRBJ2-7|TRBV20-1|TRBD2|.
CSAAYALARAHYEQYF
TGCAGTGCTGCCTACGCACTAGCGAGAGCCCACTACGAGCAGTACTTC
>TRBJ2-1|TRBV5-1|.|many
CASSLETAAYNEQFF
TGCGCCAGCAGCTTGGAGACAGCAGCCTACAATGAGCAGTTCTTC
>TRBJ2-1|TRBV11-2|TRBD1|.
CASSQGQDYNEQFF
TGTGCCAGCAGCCAAGGACAGGATTACAATGAGCAGTTCTTC
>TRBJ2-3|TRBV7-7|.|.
CASSRTLTDTQYF
TGTGCTAGCAGCAGAACACTCACAGATACGCAGTATTTT
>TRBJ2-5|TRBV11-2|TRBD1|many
CASSLGIGTGLRVETQYF
TGTGCCAGCAGCTTAGGAATCGGGACAGGGCTTAGGGTGGAGACCCAGTACTTC
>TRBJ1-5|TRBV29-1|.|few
CSVEGQEDQPQHF
TGCAGCGTTGAAGGACAGGAGGATCAGCCCCAGCATTTT
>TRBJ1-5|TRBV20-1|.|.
CSAWRGNSNQPQHF
TGCAGTGCTTGGCGCGGGAATAGCAATCAGCCCCAGCATTTT
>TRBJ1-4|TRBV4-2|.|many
CASSQDWTAVNEKLFF
TGTGCCAGCAGCCAGGACTGGACAGCTGTTAATGAAAAACTGTTTTTT
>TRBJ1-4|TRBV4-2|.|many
CASSQGLQGDEKLFF
TGTGCCAGCAGCCAAGGACTACAGGGAGATGAAAAACTGTTTTTT
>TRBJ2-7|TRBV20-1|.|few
CSARYSTGSYEQYF
TGCAGTGCTAGATATTCGACAGGCTCCTACGAGCAGTACTTC
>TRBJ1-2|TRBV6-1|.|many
CASIGSPTEGYTF
TGTGCCAGCATCGGCAGCCCGACAGAGGGCTACACCTTC
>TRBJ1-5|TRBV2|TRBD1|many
CASRPLTGANQPQHF
TGTGCCAGCAGACCTTTGACAGGGGCCAATCAGCCCCAGCATTTT
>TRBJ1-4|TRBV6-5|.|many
CASSYFYAGQSNEKLFF
TGTGCCAGCAGTTACTTTTACGCGGGGCAAAGCAATGAAAAACTGTTTTTT
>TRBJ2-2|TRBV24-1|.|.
CATSDYSNTGELFF
TGTGCCACCAGTGATTACTCGAACACCGGGGAGCTGTTTTTT
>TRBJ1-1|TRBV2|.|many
CASSANLGRVTEAFF
TGTGCCAGCAGCGCCAACCTTGGACGGGTCACTGAAGCTTTCTTT
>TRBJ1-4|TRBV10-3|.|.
CAISATGHNEKLFF
TGTGCCATCAGTGCGACGGGACACAATGAAAAACTGTTTTTT
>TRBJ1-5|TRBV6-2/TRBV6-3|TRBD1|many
CASSHGTGGANQPQHF
TGTGCCAGCAGTCACGGGACAGGTGGTGCCAATCAGCCCCAGCATTTT
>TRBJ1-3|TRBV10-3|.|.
CAISESGPISGNTIYF
TGTGCCATCAGTGAGTCGGGACCCATCTCTGGAAACACCATATATTTT
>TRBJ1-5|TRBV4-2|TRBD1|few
CASSQDGGTVYSNQPQHF
TGTGCCAGCAGCCAAGATGGGGGGACAGTGTACAGCAATCAGCCCCAGCATTTT
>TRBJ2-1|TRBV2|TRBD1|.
CASNWDRGGNNEQFF
TGTGCCAGCAATTGGGACAGGGGGGGTAACAATGAGCAGTTCTTC
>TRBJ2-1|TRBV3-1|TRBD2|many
CASSRTRLNEQFF
TGTGCCAGCAGCAGGACTAGATTAAATGAGCAGTTCTTC
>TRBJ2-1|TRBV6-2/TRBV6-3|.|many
CASGLYSYNEQFF
TGTGCCAGCGGCCTTTACTCCTACAATGAGCAGTTCTTC
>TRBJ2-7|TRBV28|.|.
CASSLSPRTEKYEQYF
TGTGCCAGCAGTTTGTCCCCAAGGACAGAAAAATACGAGCAGTACTTC
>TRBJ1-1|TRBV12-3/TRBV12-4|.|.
CASSLAGALTEAFF
TGTGCCAGCAGTTTAGCCGGGGCCCTCACTGAAGCTTTCTTT
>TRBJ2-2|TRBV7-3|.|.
CASSSRDFYTGELFF
TGTGCCAGCAGCTCTAGGGACTTCTACACCGGGGAGCTGTTTTTT
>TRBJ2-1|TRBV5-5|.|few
CASSLGDASYNEQFF
TGTGCCAGCAGCTTGGGTGACGCCTCCTACAATGAGCAGTTCTTC
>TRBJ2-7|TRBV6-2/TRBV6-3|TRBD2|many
CASRKEAGEFSYEQYF
TGTGCCAGCAGGAAGGAAGCGGGAGAGTTTTCCTACGAGCAGTACTTC
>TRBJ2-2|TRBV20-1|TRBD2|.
CSARSGRSTGELFF
TGCAGTGCCCGAAGCGGGAGATCCACCGGGGAGCTGTTTTTT
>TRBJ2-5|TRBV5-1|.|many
CASSSPYRYLKEQETQYF
TGCGCCAGCAGCTCACCCTACAGGTATTTGAAGGAACAAGAGACCCAGTACTTC
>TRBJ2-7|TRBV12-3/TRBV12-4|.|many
CASSSRPISYEQYF
TGTGCCAGCAGTTCCCGCCCCATCTCCTACGAGCAGTACTTC
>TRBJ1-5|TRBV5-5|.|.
CASSPRGFGNQPQHF
TGTGCCAGCAGCCCTAGGGGTTTCGGCAATCAGCCCCAGCATTTT
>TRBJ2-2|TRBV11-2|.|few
CASSALFGGELFF
TGTGCCAGCAGCGCCCTCTTTGGGGGGGAGCTGTTTTTT
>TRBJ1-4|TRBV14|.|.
CASSARRNEKLFF
TGTGCCAGCAGCGCCAGGCGGAATGAAAAACTGTTTTTT
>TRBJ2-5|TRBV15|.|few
CATSRGYSWRDKQETQYF
TGTGCCACCAGCAGAGGGTATTCTTGGCGGGACAAGCAAGAGACCCAGTACTTC
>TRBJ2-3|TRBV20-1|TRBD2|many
CSASGAGSTDTQYF
TGCAGTGCTAGTGGAGCGGGGAGCACAGATACGCAGTATTTT
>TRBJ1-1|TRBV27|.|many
CASSLSFGSVAFF
TGTGCCAGCAGTTTATCGTTCGGGTCGGTGGCTTTCTTT
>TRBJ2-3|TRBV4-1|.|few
CASSQDRVARDTQYF
TGCGCCAGCAGCCAAGATCGAGTAGCGAGAGATACGCAGTATTTT
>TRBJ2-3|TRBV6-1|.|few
CASSITTRGTQYF
TGTGCCAGCAGTATTACCACCCGGGGTACGCAGTATTTT
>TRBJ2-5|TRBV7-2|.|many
CASSQYQETQYF
TGTGCCAGCAGCCAATACCAAGAGACCCAGTACTTC
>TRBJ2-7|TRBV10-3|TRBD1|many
CATGDSAYEQYF
TGTGCCACCGGGGACAGCGCTTACGAGCAGTACTTC
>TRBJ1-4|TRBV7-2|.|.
CASSSSGIANEKLFF
TGTGCCAGCAGCTCCTCAGGGATAGCTAATGAAAAACTGTTTTTT
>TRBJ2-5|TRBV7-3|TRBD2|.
CASSSKREETQYF
TGTGCCAGCAGCTCCAAGCGGGAGGAGACCCAGTACTTC
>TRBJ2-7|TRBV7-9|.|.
CASSPWDNQQYF
TGTGCCAGCAGCCCTTGGGACAACCAGCAGTACTTC
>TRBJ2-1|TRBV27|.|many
CASTADWNEQFF
TGTGCCAGCACTGCGGATTGGAATGAGCAGTTCTTC
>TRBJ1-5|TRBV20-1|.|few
CSARAGVRQPQHF
TGCAGTGCTAGAGCGGGGGTCCGTCAGCCCCAGCATTTT
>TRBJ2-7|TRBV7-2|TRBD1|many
CASSLGALRQGSYEQYF
TGTGCCAGCAGCTTAGGGGCTTTAAGACAGGGTTCCTACGAGCAGTACTTC
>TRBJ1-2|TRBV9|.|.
CASSPIRGGYTF
TGTGCCAGCAGCCCGATTAGAGGAGGCTACACCTTC
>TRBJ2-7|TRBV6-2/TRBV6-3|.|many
CASSHYEQYF
TGTGCCAGCAGTCACTACGAGCAGTACTTC
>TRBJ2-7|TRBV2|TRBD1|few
CASSYLPLIGTGGNEQYF
TGTGCCAGCAGTTACCTACCCCTAATCGGGACAGGGGGCAACGAGCAGTACTTC
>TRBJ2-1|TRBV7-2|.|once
CASSPLTAPYNEQFF
TGTGCCAGCAGCCCTTTGACGGCACCCTACAATGAGCAGTTCTTC
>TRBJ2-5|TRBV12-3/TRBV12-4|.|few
CASSLVGQTQYF
TGTGCCAGCAGTTTGGTCGGCCAGACCCAGTACTTC
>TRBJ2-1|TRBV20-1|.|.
CSTLEGGSTNEQFF
TGCAGCACTCTAGAGGGTGGCAGTACCAATGAGCAGTTCTTC
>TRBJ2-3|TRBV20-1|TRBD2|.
CSARKSGRTDTQYF
TGCAGTGCTAGAAAGAGCGGGAGGACAGATACGCAGTATTTT
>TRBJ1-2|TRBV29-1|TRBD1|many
CSVGQGVVGYTF
TGCAGCGTGGGACAGGGGGTTGTTGGCTACACCTTC
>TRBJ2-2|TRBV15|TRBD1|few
CATSRGLTFDRVGELFF
TGTGCCACCAGCAGAGGCCTGACCTTCGACAGGGTCGGGGAGCTGTTTTTT
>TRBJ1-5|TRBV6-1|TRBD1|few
CASRAGTANQPQHF
TGTGCCAGCAGAGCCGGGACAGCGAATCAGCCCCAGCATTTT
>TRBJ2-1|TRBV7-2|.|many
CASSLGWGLYNEQFF
TGTGCCAGCAGCTTAGGGTGGGGGCTGTACAATGAGCAGTTCTTC
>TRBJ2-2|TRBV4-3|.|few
CASSQAARANTGELFF
TGCGCCAGCAGCCAAGCTGCGCGGGCCAACACCGGGGAGCTGTTTTTT